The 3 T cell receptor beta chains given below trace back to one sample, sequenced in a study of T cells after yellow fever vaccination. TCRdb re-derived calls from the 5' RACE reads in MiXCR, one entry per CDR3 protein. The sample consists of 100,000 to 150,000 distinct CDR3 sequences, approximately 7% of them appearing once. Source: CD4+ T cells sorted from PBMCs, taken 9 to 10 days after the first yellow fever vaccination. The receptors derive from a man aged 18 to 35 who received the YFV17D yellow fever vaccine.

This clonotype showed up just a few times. CDR3 sequence reads: CASSPGLAGGPGGEQFF. The CDR3 DNA reads as TGCGCCAGCAGCCCCGGACTAGCGGGGGGACCTGGGGGTGAGCAGTTCTTC. This chain joins TRBV5-1 and TRBJ2-1; 14 bases are a match to TRBD2. V trimming: 4 bases; J trimming: 9 bases; junction bases outside the gene matches: 12. CDR3 length: 17 residues. Germline V gives CDR1 SGHRS, CDR2 YFSETQ.

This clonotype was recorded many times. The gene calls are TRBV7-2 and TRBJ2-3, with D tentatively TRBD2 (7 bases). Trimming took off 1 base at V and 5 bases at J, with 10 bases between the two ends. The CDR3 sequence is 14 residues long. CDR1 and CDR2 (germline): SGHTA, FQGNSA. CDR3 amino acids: CASSLVRGLDTQYF. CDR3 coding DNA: TGTGCCAGCAGCTTAGTGCGGGGGCTAGATACGCAGTATTTT.

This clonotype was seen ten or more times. DNA for the CDR3: TGTGCCAGCAGTTTATTGGGGGTCAATTCACCCCTCCACTTT. Encoded protein: CASSLLGVNSPLHF. The rearrangement joins TRBV12-3 or TRBV12-4 to TRBJ1-6; the D gene is possibly TRBD1 (5 bases). V dropped 2 bases and J dropped 7 bases, with 9 bases sitting between them. The CDR3 runs 14 residues.